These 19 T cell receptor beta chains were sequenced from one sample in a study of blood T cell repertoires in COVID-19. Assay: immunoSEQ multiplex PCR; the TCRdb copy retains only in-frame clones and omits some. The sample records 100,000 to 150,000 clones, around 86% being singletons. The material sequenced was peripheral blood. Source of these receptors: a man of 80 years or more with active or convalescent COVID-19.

This chain's CDR3 is CASSLAGAYEQYF. The CDR3 bases are TGTGCCAGCAGTCTAGCGGGGGCCTACGAGCAGTACTTC. The chain employs TRBV6-6 and TRBJ2-7; 10 bases fit TRBD2. The trim removed 5 bases at V and 2 bases at J, leaving 0 bases unmatched. This CDR3 comprises 13 residues. Per the germline V gene, CDR1 is MNHNY and CDR2 is SVGAGI (reference sequence).

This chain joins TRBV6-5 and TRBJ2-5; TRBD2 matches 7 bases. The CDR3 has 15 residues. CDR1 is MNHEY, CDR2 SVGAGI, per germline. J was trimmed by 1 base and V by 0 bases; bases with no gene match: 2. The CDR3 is CASSYSTGGQETQYF. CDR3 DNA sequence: TGTGCCAGCAGTTACTCGACGGGAGGCCAAGAGACCCAGTACTTC.

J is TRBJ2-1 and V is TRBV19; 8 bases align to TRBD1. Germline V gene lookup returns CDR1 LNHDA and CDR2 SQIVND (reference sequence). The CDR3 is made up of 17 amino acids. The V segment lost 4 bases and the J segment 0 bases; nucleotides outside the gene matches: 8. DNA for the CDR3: TGTGCCAGTAGTACGAGGACAGGGCCTAGCTCCTACAATGAGCAGTTCTTC. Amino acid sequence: CASSTRTGPSSYNEQFF.

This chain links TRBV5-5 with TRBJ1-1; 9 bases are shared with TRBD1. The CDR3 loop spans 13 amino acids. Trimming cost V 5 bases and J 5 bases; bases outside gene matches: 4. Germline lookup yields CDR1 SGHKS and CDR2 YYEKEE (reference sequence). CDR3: CASRSTGGTEAFF. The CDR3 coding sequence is TGTGCCAGCAGGTCGACAGGGGGGACTGAAGCTTTCTTT.

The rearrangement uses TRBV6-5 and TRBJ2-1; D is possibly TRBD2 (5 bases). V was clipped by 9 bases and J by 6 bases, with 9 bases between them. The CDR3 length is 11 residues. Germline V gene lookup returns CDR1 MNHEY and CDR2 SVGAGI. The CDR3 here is CASQDFNEQFF. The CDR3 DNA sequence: TGTGCCAGTCAGGACTTCAATGAGCAGTTCTTC.

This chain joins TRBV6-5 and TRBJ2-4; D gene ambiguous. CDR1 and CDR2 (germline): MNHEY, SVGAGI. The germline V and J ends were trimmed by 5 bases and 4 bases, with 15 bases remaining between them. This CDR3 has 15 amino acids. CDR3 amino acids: CASSTTPFLKNIQYF. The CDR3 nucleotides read TGTGCCAGCAGTACGACTCCATTTCTGAAAAACATTCAGTACTTC.

CDR3 DNA: TGTGCCATCAGTCTATCAGGGGGCAAAGGGTTCGAGCAGTACTTC. Its translation: CAISLSGGKGFEQYF. This chain uses TRBV10-3 with TRBJ2-7, with 8 bases lining up with TRBD1. Germline V lookup: CDR1 ENHRY, CDR2 SYGVKD. Trimming cost V 5 bases and J 6 bases; bases outside gene matches: 12. The CDR3 is made up of 15 amino acids.

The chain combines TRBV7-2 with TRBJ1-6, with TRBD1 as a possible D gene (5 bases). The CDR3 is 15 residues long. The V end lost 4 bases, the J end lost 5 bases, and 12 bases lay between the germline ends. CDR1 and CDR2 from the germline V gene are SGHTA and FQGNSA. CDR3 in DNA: TGTGCCAGCAGCTGGGGGGGGTATAATAATTCACCCCTCCACTTT. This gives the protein CASSWGGYNNSPLHF.

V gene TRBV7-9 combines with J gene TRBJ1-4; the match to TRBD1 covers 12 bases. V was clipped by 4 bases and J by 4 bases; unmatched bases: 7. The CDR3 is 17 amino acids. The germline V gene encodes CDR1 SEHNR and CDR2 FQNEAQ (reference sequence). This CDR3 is CASSSGTGGSFNEKLFF. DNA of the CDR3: TGTGCCAGCAGCTCCGGGACAGGGGGCTCTTTTAATGAAAAACTGTTTTTT.

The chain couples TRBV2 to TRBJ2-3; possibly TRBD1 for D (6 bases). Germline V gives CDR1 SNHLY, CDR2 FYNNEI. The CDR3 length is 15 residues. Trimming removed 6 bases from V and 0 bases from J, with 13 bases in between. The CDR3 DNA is TGTGCCAGCAGCGACAGGTTTACTAGCACAGATACGCAGTATTTT. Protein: CASSDRFTSTDTQYF.

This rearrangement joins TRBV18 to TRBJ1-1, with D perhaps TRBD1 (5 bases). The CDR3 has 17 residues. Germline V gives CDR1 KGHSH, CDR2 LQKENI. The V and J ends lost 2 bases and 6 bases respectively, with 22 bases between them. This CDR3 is CASSPGARVRSFAEAFF. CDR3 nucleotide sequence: TGTGCCAGCTCACCAGGGGCCAGGGTGCGTTCTTTCGCTGAAGCTTTCTTT.

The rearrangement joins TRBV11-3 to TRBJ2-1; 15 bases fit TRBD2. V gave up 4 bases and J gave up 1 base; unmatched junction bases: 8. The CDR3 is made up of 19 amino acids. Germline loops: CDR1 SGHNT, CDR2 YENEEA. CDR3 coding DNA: TGTGCCAGCAGCTCGGGACTAGCGGGAGGCCGCGCTTCCTACAATGAGCAGTTCTTC. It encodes CASSSGLAGGRASYNEQFF.

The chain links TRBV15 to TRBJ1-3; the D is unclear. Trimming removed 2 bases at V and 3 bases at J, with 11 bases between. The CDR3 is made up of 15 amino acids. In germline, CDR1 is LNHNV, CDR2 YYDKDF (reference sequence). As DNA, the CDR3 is TGTGCCACCAGCAGACCGCAGGATCTTGGAAACACCATATATTTT. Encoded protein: CATSRPQDLGNTIYF.

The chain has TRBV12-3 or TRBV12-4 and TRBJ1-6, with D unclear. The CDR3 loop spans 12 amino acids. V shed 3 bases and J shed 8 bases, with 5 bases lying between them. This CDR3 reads CASSFLYSPLHF. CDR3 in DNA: TGTGCCAGCAGTTTCCTATATTCACCCCTCCACTTT.

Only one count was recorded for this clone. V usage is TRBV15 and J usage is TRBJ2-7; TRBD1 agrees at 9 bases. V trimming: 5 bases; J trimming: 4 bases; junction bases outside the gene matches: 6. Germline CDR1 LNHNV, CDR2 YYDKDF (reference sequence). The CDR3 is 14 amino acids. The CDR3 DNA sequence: TGTGCCACCAGCGAGGGGACAGGGACTTACGAGCAGTACTTC. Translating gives CATSEGTGTYEQYF. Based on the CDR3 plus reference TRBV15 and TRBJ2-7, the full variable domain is DAMVIQNPRYQVTQFGKPVTLSCSQTLNHNVMYWYQQKSSQAPKLLFHYYDKDFNNEADTPDNFQSRRPNTSFCFLDIRSPGLGDTAMYLCATSEGTGTYEQYFGPGTRLTVT.

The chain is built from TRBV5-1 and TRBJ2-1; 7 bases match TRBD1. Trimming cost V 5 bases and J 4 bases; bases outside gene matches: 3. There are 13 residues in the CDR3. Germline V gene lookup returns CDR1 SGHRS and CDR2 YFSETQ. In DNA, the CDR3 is TGCGCCAGCAGAGGGACAGAGTACAATGAGCAGTTCTTC. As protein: CASRGTEYNEQFF.

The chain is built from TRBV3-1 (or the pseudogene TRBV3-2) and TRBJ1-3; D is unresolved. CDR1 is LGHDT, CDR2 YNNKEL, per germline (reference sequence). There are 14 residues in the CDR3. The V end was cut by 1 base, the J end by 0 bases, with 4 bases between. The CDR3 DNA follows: TGTGCCAGCAGCCAAGGCTACTCTGGAAACACCATATATTTT. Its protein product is CASSQGYSGNTIYF.

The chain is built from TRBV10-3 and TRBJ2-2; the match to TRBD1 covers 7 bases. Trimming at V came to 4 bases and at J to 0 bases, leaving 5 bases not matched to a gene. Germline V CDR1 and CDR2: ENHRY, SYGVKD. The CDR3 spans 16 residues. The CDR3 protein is CAISAQGQTNTGELFF. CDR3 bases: TGTGCCATCAGTGCACAGGGGCAGACGAACACCGGGGAGCTGTTTTTT.

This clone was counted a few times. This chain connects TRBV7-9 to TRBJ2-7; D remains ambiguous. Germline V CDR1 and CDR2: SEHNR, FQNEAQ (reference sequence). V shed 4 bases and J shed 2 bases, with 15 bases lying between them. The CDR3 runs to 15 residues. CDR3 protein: CASSSLKTETYEQYF. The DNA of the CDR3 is TGTGCCAGCAGCTCACTCAAGACTGAGACCTACGAGCAGTACTTC.